This T cell receptor (beta chain) was sequenced in a study of technical replicates of blood from several donors. Libraries were prepared by immunoSEQ multiplex PCR; TCRdb keeps only in-frame clonotypes and omits some of them. The table lists 59,000 or so clones, around 93% of them singletons. CDR1 and CDR2 from the germline V gene are MNHEY and SVGAGI. The CDR3 sequence is 13 residues long. V lost 3 bases and J lost 4, with 7 bases in between. This clone was counted a few times. This clonotype was sampled from a human donor in good health. Some clones in this sample may be carry-over from other donors' samples. Sequenced material: PBMCs. The chain has TRBV6-5 and TRBJ1-5; no clear D gene. The CDR3 DNA is TGTGCCAGCAGTTATTCTGTAAATCAGCCCCAGCATTTT. It encodes CASSYSVNQPQHF.